Sequencing of this T cell receptor beta chain was carried out in a study of vaccination effects on CD4 cells after COVID-19. Study-wide background: Samples gathered post-vaccine arrived a median of 72 days past the second dose.

CDR3 size: 17 residues. V gave up 3 bases and J gave up 3 bases; unmatched junction bases: 8. Germline CDR1 is LGHNA and CDR2 is YNFKEQ. A roughly ten-day culture period preceded the isolation of CD4+ T cells. The vaccine given was either BNT162b2 or mRNA-1273, in two doses. None of these healthy vaccinees had been infected with SARS-CoV-2 before vaccination. Clones were read by immunoSEQ multiplex PCR, and TCRdb kept only the in-frame ones, dropping some. The profile shows 66,000 or so clones, around 70% of them singletons. This clone was counted a single time. Its antigen is as yet unknown. Study-wide results and limits: Vaccine- and infection-induced clones showed marked clonal contraction late following vaccination. Only a few convalescent patients and no early post-infection timepoints featured in the study.

Here the sequenced sample was CD4+ T cells from PBMCs cultured without peptide, taken after COVID-19 vaccination. This receptor was obtained from a human donor who received a COVID-19 vaccine. The chain couples TRBV4-2 to TRBJ2-5; 12 bases line up with TRBD2. The CDR3 loop reads CASSHYPTSGGKETQYF. As DNA, the CDR3 is TGTGCCAGCAGCCACTATCCCACTAGCGGGGGGAAAGAGACCCAGTACTTC.